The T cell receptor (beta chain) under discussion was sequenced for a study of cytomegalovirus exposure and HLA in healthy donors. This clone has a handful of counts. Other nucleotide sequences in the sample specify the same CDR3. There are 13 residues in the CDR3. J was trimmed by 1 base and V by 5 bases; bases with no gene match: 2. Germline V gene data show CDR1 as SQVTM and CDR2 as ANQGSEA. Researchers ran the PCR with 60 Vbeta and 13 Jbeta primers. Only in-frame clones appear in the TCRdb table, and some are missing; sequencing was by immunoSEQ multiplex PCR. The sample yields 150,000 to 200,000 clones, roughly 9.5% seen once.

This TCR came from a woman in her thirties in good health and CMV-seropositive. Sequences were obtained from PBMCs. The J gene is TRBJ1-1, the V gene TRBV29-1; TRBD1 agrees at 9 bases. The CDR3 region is CSVWTGENTEAFF. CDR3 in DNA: TGCAGCGTTTGGACAGGGGAGAACACTGAAGCTTTCTTT.